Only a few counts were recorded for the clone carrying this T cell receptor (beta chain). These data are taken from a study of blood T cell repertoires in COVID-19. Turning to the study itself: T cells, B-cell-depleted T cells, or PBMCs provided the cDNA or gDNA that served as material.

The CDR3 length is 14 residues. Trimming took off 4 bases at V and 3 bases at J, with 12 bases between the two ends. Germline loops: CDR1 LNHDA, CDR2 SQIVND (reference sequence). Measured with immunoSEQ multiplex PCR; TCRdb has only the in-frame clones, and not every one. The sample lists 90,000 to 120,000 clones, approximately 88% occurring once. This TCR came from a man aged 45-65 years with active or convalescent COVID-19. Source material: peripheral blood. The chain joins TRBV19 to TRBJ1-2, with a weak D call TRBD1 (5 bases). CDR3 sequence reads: CASSNVGGDYGYTF. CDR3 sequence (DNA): TGTGCCAGTAGTAATGTCGGGGGAGACTATGGCTACACCTTC.